The sequence of this T cell receptor beta chain was determined in a study of early T cells in non-severe SARS-CoV-2 infection. Study-wide context: The sequenced material was bulk RNA from unsorted whole blood, and its chains were unpaired. Study-level points and caveats: Anti-spike CD8 responses were favored by VDJdb matching, which missed private and CD4 specificities.

In its sample, this clonotype was seen a few times. Antigen: not known. Attached unique molecular identifiers marked individual cDNA molecules. From the 5' RACE reads, TCRdb called clonotypes with MiXCR, one entry per CDR3 protein. The profile shows approximately 56,000 distinct CDR3 sequences, around 8.4% of them singletons. Trimming removed 0 bases at V and 5 bases at J, with 7 bases between. Per germline, CDR1 KGHSH and CDR2 LQKENI. This CDR3 has 14 residues. The sequence was collected from an adult who was a healthcare worker with PCR-confirmed SARS-CoV-2 infection or an uninfected control (not recorded which). Specimen: whole blood. V is TRBV18 and J is TRBJ1-4; D uncertain. CDR3: CASSPPSENEKLFF. The CDR3, as DNA: TGTGCCAGCTCACCACCGAGCGAGAATGAAAAACTGTTTTTT.